This TCR beta chain was identified in a study of OX40 agonist ivuxolimab in advanced cancers. Study information: The study gave patients intravenous ivuxolimab at 0.01 to 10 mg/kg every 2 weeks. The eligibility criteria allowed prior anti-PD-1, anti-PD-L1 or anti-CTLA-4 therapy, and around 40% had some.

The J segment lost 3 bases and the V segment lost 6 bases, leaving 4 bases of the junction unmatched. The CDR3 extends over 14 amino acids. The germline CDR1 and CDR2 sequences are SGHNT and YYREEE (reference sequence). To note about this clone: Its specificity is unknown.

Repertoires were generated with immunoSEQ multiplex PCR, while TCRdb's copy carries only in-frame clones and drops some. The sample has 60,000 or so clones, about 83% seen once. Study conclusions and caveats: Clonal expansion from baseline to week 6 occurred in both CD4+ and CD8+ T cells. The mean number of expanded clones was higher in CD8+ T cells than in CD4+.

This specimen was CD4+ or CD8+ T cells sorted from blood, taken in a trial of the OX40 agonist ivuxolimab. This chain joins TRBV5-4 and TRBJ2-3; 10 nucleotides match TRBD1. The sequence derives from an adult with an advanced solid tumor such as melanoma, head and neck, liver or kidney cancer. In DNA, the CDR3 is TGTGCCAGCACCCGGGACAGGGGAACAGATACGCAGTATTTT. Translating gives CASTRDRGTDTQYF.